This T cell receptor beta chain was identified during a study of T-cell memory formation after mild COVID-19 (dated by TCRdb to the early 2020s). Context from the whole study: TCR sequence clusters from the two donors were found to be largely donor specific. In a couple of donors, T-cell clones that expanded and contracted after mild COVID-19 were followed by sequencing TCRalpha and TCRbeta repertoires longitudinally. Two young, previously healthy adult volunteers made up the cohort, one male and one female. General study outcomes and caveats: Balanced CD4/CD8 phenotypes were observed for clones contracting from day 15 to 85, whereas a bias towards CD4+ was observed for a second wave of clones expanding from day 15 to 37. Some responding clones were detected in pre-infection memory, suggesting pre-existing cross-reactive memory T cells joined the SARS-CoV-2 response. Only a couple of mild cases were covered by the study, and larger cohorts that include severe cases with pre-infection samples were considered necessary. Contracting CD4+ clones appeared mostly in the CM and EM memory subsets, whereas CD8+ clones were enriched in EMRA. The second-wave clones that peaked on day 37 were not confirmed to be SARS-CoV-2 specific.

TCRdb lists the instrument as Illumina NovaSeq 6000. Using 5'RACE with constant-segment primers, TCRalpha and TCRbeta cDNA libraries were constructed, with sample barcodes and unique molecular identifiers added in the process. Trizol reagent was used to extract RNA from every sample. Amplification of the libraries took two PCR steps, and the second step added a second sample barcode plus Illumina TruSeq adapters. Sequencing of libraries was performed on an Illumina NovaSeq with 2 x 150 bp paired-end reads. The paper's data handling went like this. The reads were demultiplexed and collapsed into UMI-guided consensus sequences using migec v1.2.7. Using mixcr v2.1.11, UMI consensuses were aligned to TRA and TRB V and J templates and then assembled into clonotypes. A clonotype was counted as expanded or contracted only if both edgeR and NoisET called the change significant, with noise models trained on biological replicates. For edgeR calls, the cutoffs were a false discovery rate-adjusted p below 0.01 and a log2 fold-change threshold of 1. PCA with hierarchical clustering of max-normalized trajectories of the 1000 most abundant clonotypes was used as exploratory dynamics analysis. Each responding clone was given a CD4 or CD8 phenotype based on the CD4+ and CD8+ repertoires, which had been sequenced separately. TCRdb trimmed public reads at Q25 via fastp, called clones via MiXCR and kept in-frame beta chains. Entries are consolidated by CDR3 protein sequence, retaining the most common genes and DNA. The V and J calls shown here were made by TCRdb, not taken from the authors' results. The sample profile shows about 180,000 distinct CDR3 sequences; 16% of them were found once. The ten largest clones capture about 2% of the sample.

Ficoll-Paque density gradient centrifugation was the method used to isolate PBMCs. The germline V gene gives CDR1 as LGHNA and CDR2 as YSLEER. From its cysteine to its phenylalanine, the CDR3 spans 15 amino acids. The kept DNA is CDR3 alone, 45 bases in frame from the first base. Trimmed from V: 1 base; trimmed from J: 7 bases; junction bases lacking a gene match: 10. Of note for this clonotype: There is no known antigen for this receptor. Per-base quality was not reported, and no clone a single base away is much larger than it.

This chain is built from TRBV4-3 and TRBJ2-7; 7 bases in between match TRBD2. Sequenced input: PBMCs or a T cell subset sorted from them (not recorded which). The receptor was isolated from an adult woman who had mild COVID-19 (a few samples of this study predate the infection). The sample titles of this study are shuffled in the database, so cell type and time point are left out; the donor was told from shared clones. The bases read TGCGCCAGCAGCCAAGGACATAGCGGGTTGAATGAGCAGTACTTC. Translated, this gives CASSQGHSGLNEQYF.